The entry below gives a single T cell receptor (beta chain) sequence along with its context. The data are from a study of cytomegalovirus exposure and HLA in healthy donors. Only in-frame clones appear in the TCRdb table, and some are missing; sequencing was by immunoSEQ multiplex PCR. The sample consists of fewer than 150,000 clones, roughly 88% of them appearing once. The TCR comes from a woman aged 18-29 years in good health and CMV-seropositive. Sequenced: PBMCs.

The CDR3 nucleotides are TGCGCCAGCAGTGAGCTGGAGACCGGGGAGCTGTTTTTT. Translation gives CASSELETGELFF. The chain is built from TRBV10-1 and TRBJ2-2, with D hard to call. Between the trimmed V and J ends, which lost 2 bases and 5 bases, there was a span of 6 bases. The germline V gene encodes CDR1 WNHNN and CDR2 SYGVQD (reference sequence). This CDR3 region has 13 residues.